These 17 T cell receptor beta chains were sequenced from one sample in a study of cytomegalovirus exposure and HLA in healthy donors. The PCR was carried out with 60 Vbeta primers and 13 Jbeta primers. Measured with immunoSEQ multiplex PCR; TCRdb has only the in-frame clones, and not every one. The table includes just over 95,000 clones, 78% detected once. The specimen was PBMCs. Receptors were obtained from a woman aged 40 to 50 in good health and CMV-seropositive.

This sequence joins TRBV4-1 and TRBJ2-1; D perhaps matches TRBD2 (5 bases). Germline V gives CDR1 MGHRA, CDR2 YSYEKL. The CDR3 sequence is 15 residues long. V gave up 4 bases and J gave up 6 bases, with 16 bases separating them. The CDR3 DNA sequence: TGCGCCAGCAGCCCCAACAACGGGGATATCAATGAGCAGTTCTTC. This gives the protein CASSPNNGDINEQFF.

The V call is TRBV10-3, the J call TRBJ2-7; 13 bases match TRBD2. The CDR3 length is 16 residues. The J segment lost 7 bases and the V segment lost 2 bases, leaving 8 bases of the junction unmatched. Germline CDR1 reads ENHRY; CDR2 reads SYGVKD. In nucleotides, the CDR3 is TGTGCCATCAGTGAGCCAGGACTAGCGGGAGTGGGGGAGCAGTACTTC. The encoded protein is CAISEPGLAGVGEQYF.

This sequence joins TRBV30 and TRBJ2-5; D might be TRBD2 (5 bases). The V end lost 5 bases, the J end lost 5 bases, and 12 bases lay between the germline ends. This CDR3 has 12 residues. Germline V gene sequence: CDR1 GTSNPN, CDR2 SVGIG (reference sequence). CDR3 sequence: CAWDWPGETQYF. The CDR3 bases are TGTGCCTGGGATTGGCCGGGGGAGACCCAGTACTTC. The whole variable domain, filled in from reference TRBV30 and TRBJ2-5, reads SQTIHQWPATLVQPVGSPLSLECTVEGTSNPNLYWYRQAAGRGLQLLFYSVGIGQISSEVPQNLSASRPQDRQFILSSKKLLLSDSGFYLCAWDWPGETQYFGPGTRLLVL.

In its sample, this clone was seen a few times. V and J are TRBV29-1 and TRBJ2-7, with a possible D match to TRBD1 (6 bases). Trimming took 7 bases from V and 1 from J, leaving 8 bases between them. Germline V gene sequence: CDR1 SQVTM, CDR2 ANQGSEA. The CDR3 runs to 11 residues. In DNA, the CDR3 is TGCAGCGCCGGACAGTCCTACGAGCAGTACTTC. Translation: CSAGQSYEQYF.

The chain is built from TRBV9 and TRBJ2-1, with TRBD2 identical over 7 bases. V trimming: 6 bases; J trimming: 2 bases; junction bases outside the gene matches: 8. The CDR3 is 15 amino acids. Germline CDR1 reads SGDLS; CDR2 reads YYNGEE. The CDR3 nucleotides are TGTGCCAGCAACACAGCGGGATTAACCTACAATGAGCAGTTCTTC. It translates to CASNTAGLTYNEQFF.

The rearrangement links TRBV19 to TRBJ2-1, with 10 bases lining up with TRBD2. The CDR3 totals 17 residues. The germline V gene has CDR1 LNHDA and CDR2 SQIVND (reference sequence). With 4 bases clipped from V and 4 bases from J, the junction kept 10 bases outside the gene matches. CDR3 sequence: CASSKLSGTSVYNEQFF. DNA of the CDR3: TGTGCCAGTAGTAAACTATCCGGGACTAGCGTTTACAATGAGCAGTTCTTC.

CDR3 sequence: CASSPGRPGGTEAFF. The CDR3 nucleotides are TGTGCCAGCAGCCCAGGACGGCCGGGGGGCACTGAAGCTTTCTTT. This sequence joins TRBV27 and TRBJ1-1, with a possible D match to TRBD1 (5 bases). CDR3 size: 15 residues. The V end lost 6 bases, the J end lost 4 bases, and 18 bases lay between the germline ends. From germline, CDR1 is MNHEY and CDR2 SMNVEV (reference sequence).

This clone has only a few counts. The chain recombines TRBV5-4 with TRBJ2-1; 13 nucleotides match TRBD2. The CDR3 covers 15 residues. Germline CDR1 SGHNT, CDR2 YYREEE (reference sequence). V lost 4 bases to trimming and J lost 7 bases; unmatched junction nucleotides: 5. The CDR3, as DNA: TGTGCCAGCAGCACGCGGACTAGCGGGAGTAATGAGCAGTTCTTC. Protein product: CASSTRTSGSNEQFF.

The CDR3 nucleotides read TGTGCCAGCAGCCCTCGAGGGGCGGGGAACTACGAGCAGTACTTC. Translation gives CASSPRGAGNYEQYF. V usage is TRBV6-1 and J usage is TRBJ2-7, with a weak D call TRBD2 (6 bases). Germline V gene data show CDR1 as MNHNS and CDR2 as SASEGT. The V gene lost 6 bases and the J gene lost 3 bases, with 18 bases spanning the gap. The CDR3 extends over 15 amino acids.

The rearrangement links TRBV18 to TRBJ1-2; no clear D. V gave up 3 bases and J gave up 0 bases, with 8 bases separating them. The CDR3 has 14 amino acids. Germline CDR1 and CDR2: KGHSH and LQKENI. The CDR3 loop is CASSPADSNYGYTF. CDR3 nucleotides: TGTGCCAGCTCACCGGCAGACTCTAACTATGGCTACACCTTC. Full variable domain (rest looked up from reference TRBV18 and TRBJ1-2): NAGVMQNPRHLVRRRGQEARLRCSPMKGHSHVYWYRQLPEEGLKFMVYLQKENIIDESGMPKERFSAEFPKEGPSILRIQQVVRGDSAAYFCASSPADSNYGYTFGSGTRLTVV.

The CDR3 loop is CASSEADSRRLGLAGRITYEQYF. In DNA form, the CDR3 reads TGTGCCAGCAGTGAAGCCGACAGTCGTAGATTGGGACTAGCGGGCCGGATTACCTACGAGCAGTACTTC. The chain employs TRBV2 and TRBJ2-7; TRBD2 agrees at 12 bases. J was trimmed by 2 bases and V by 0 bases; bases with no gene match: 23. The germline CDR1 and CDR2 sequences are SNHLY and FYNNEI. The length of the CDR3 is 23 residues.

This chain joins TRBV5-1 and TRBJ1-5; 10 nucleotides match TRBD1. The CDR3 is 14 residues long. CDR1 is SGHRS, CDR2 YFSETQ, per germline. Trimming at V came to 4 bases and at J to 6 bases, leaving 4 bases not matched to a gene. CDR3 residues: CASSATGGSQPQHF. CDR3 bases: TGCGCCAGCAGCGCGACAGGGGGCTCTCAGCCCCAGCATTTT.

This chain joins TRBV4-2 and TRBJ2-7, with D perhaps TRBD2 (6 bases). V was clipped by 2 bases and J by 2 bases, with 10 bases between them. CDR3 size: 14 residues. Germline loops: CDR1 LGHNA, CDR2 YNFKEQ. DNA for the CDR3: TGTGCCAGCAGCCAAAAGGCGGGACCCTACGAGCAGTACTTC. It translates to CASSQKAGPYEQYF.

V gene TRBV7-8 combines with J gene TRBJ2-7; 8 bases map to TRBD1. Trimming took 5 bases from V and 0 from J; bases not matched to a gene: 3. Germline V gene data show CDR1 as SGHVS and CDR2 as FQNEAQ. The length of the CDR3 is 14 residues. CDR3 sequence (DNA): TGTGCCAGCAGCAGGACAGGGCCCTCCTACGAGCAGTACTTC. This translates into CASSRTGPSYEQYF. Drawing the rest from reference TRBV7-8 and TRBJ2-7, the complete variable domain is GAGVSQSPRYKVAKRGQDVALRCDPISGHVSLFWYQQALGQGPEFLTYFQNEAQLDKSGLPSDRFFAERPEGSVSTLKIQRTQQEDSAVYLCASSRTGPSYEQYFGPGTRLTVT.

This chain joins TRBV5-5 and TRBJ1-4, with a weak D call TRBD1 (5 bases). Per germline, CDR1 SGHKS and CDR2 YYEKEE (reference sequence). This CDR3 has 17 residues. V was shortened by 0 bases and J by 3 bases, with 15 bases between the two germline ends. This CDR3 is CASSLVFMGGSNEKLFF. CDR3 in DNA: TGTGCCAGCAGCTTGGTTTTTATGGGGGGGTCTAATGAAAAACTGTTTTTT.

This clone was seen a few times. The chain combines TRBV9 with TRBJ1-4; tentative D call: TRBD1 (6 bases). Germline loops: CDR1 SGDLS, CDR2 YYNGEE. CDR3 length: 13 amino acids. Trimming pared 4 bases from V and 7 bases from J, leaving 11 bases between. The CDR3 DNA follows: TGTGCCAGCAGCAGATTACAGGGTGAAAAACTGTTTTTT. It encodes CASSRLQGEKLFF.

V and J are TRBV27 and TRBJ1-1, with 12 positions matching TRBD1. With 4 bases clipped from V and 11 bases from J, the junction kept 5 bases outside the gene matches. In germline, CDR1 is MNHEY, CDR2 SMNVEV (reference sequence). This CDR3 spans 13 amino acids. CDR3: CASSYRDRGRAFF. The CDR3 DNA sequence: TGTGCCAGCAGTTACCGGGACAGGGGGCGTGCTTTCTTT.